Each of the 29 T cell receptor beta chains below was sequenced from the same sample in a study of shared clonotypes between healthy human individuals (TCRdb year 2020). Libraries came from the immunoSEQ multiplex PCR assay. Held by TCRdb, this immuneACCESS table contains in-frame sequences only and omits some clones. Under half of the omission traces to an unresolved V gene where checked; the cause of the rest is unknown. For this sample there are 560,000 or so clones; about 95% appear just once. The ten biggest clones cover 0.11% of the sample. For the CD8 naive samples, CD45RO-negative cells were positively selected for CCR7, yielding a CD45RA+CCR7+ population from which TemRA cells were excluded. The specimen sequenced was naive CD8+ T cells sorted from blood. The cell subset or site label for this specimen denotes: CD45RA+CCR7+. The source of these receptors is a woman in her twenties or thirties in good health.

Comment on this clone: One end of the junction is discordant with germline, which a read error may explain. At the DNA level, this CDR3 is encoded by other sequences in the same sample as well. The J gene is TRBJ2-5, the V gene TRBV30, with 9 bases matching TRBD2. The CDR3 consists of 15 residues. Per the germline V gene, CDR1 is GTSNPN and CDR2 is SVGIG (reference sequence). CDR3: CAWTPGREGEETQYF. CDR3 nucleotide sequence: TGCGCCTGGACGCCCGGGCGGGAGGGCGAGGAGACCCAGTACTTC.

J is TRBJ2-5 and V is TRBV4-2, with D possibly being TRBD1 or TRBD2 (5 bases each). The germline V gene encodes CDR1 LGHNA and CDR2 YNFKEQ. V lost 6 bases, J lost 5 bases, and 13 bases lay in between. The CDR3 has 13 amino acids. In DNA form, the CDR3 reads TGTGCCAGCAGAGGAACGTGGGGGGAGACCCAGTACTTC. Its protein is CASRGTWGETQYF.

This clone appeared a single time. The J gene is TRBJ2-5, the V gene TRBV28, with 9 bases aligning to TRBD2. Matching the DNA end better, TRBJ2-7 makes the J call doubtful. Germline loops: CDR1 MDHEN, CDR2 SYDVKM. CDR3 size: 13 residues. The CDR3 DNA reads as TGTGCCACTAAGCGGGAGGACTTCTACGAGCAGTACTTC. Translated, it gives CATKREDFYEQYF.

The rearrangement uses TRBV5-6 and TRBJ2-7, with no clear D. The CDR3 has 16 residues. The germline V and J ends were trimmed by 1 base and 2 bases, with 16 bases remaining between them. Germline loops: CDR1 SGHDT, CDR2 YYEEEE. CDR3 sequence: CASSLPRAPTTYEQYF. The CDR3 bases are TGTGCCAGCAGCTTGCCCCGGGCCCCTACAACCTACGAGCAGTACTTC.

The rearrangement links TRBV5-4 to TRBJ2-3; 7 bases agree with TRBD2. Germline CDR1 SGHNT, CDR2 YYREEE (reference sequence). Losses at the gene ends were 9 bases for V and 2 bases for J; bases not matched to a gene: 6. The CDR3 contains 13 residues. The DNA of the CDR3 is TGTGCCACCTCGAGCGGGATCACAGATACGCAGTATTTT. Its protein is CATSSGITDTQYF.

This sequence joins TRBV28 and TRBJ2-7; TRBD2 matches at 7 bases. J gave up 1 base and V 5 bases, and 17 bases lay outside the gene matches. The V gene's germline CDR1 is MDHEN and CDR2 SYDVKM. This CDR3 has 18 residues. CDR3 nucleotides: TGTGCCAGCAGTCCGGGACTACTACTGATCTCCTCGTCCTACGAGCAGTACTTC. This encodes CASSPGLLLISSSYEQYF.

V and J are TRBV4-1 and TRBJ2-3; 11 positions match TRBD1. V gave up 3 bases and J gave up 3 bases; unmatched junction bases: 2. This CDR3 region has 15 residues. CDR1 MGHRA and CDR2 YSYEKL come from the germline V gene. CDR3 residues: CASSQGQGETDTQYF. Here the CDR3 DNA reads TGCGCCAGCAGCCAGGGACAGGGGGAAACAGATACGCAGTATTTT.

This clone was recorded once. This rearrangement joins TRBV14 to TRBJ2-1; 8 nucleotides agree with TRBD2. Looked up from germline, CDR1 is SGHDN and CDR2 is FVKESK. V lost 3 bases, J lost 8 bases, and 12 bases stayed unmatched. CDR3 length equals 16 residues. The CDR3, as DNA: TGTGCCAGCAGCCACAGGGGACTAGTAGTTTGGTATGAGCAGTTCTTC. Translation gives CASSHRGLVVWYEQFF.

The CDR3 protein is CSVEEGGAGGNEQFF. The CDR3 DNA is TGCAGCGTTGAAGAAGGAGGTGCGGGGGGCAATGAGCAGTTCTTC. The V and J genes are TRBV29-1 and TRBJ2-1; 8 positions agree with TRBD2. Trimming took 0 bases from V and 6 from J; bases not matched to a gene: 7. Germline V gene sequence: CDR1 SQVTM, CDR2 ANQGSEA. The CDR3 runs to 15 residues.

This clone has a single count. Other DNA sequences in the sample encode the same CDR3. The CDR3: CASSLSAGYEQYF. In DNA, the CDR3 is TGTGCCAGCAGTTTATCGGCGGGCTACGAGCAGTACTTC. The rearrangement links TRBV27 to TRBJ2-7; TRBD2 might be the D (5 bases). The CDR3 totals 13 residues. The germline CDR1 and CDR2 sequences are MNHEY and SMNVEV (reference sequence). V shed 0 bases and J shed 3 bases, with 6 bases lying between them.

The chain links TRBV28 to TRBJ1-2, with 7 nucleotides matching TRBD1. The CDR3 covers 15 residues. V shed 3 bases and J 4 bases; nucleotides not matched to a gene: 8. Germline V gene sequence: CDR1 MDHEN, CDR2 SYDVKM. This CDR3 is CASSFKGAHLYGYTF. CDR3 DNA sequence: TGTGCCAGCAGTTTTAAGGGGGCGCATCTCTATGGCTACACCTTC.

To note about this clone: Other DNA variants within this sample encode the same CDR3. The rearrangement uses TRBV7-8 and TRBJ2-7; a weak D match, TRBD1 (6 bases). Trimming removed 5 bases from V and 0 bases from J, with 11 bases in between. Germline CDR1 reads SGHVS; CDR2 reads FQNEAQ. The CDR3 has 14 amino acids. CDR3 DNA sequence: TGTGCCAGCAGCCCGACAGGAGGCTCCTACGAGCAGTACTTC. Residues: CASSPTGGSYEQYF.

This sequence joins TRBV18 and TRBJ2-3, with D possibly being TRBD1 or TRBD2 (5 bases each). V was shortened by 2 bases and J by 0 bases, with 9 bases between the two germline ends. CDR1 is KGHSH and CDR2 is LQKENI in the germline V gene. The CDR3 is made up of 15 amino acids. CDR3 DNA: TGTGCCAGCTCACCAGAGGGGCGTAGCACAGATACGCAGTATTTT. Translated, it gives CASSPEGRSTDTQYF.

This clone was seen a few times. V and J are TRBV5-1 and TRBJ2-1; TRBD1 might be the D (5 bases). V was trimmed by 3 bases and J by 6 bases, leaving 19 bases between them. The CDR3 length is 16 residues. Germline values: CDR1 SGHRS, CDR2 YFSETQ. This chain's CDR3 is CASSWASGALANEQFF. The DNA for the CDR3 is TGCGCCAGCAGCTGGGCCAGTGGGGCGCTCGCCAATGAGCAGTTCTTC.

V is TRBV5-6 and J is TRBJ1-1; D remains ambiguous. The V end lost 4 bases, the J end lost 1 base, and 8 bases lay between the germline ends. Per germline, CDR1 SGHDT and CDR2 YYEEEE. The CDR3 has 13 amino acids. The CDR3 protein is CASSVARNTEAFF. CDR3 in DNA: TGTGCCAGCAGCGTGGCACGGAACACTGAAGCTTTCTTT.

The chain combines TRBV5-1 with TRBJ2-1, with 13 bases matching TRBD2. The V segment lost 0 bases and the J segment 4 bases; nucleotides outside the gene matches: 7. Germline V CDR1 and CDR2: SGHRS, YFSETQ. This CDR3 comprises 18 residues. CDR3 sequence: CASSLATSGRPLYNEQFF. The DNA of the CDR3 is TGCGCCAGCAGCTTGGCGACTAGCGGGAGGCCCCTTTACAATGAGCAGTTCTTC.

The chain couples TRBV27 to TRBJ2-4; D might be TRBD1 (5 bases). Per germline, CDR1 MNHEY and CDR2 SMNVEV (reference sequence). Trimming stripped 2 bases from V and 0 bases from J, with 11 bases between. The CDR3 runs 16 residues. CDR3 in DNA: TGTGCCAGCAGTTTACAGGGATGGGGAGCCAAAAACATTCAGTACTTC. Translated, it gives CASSLQGWGAKNIQYF.

The chain has TRBV5-6 and TRBJ2-1, with D perhaps matching TRBD1 or TRBD2 (5 bases each). Germline lookup yields CDR1 SGHDT and CDR2 YYEEEE. The V and J ends lost 4 bases and 13 bases respectively, with 15 bases between them. The CDR3 is 12 amino acids. CDR3 loop: CASSEAGAEQFF. The DNA for the CDR3 is TGTGCCAGCAGCGAGGCCGGGGCCGAACAGTTCTTC.

A note on this clone: Within the sample, other DNA sequences also encode this same CDR3. The CDR3 reads CAWSVGSSGRGNEQFF. The CDR3 nucleotides read TGTGCCTGGAGTGTAGGTTCCAGCGGAAGGGGCAATGAGCAGTTCTTC. The J gene is TRBJ2-1, the V gene TRBV30, with D perhaps given as TRBD1 or TRBD2 (5 bases each). Germline values: CDR1 GTSNPN, CDR2 SVGIG (reference sequence). V lost 0 bases and J 6 bases, leaving 18 bases between the germline ends. This CDR3 has 16 amino acids.

The V gene is TRBV4-2, the J gene TRBJ1-5; a weak D match, TRBD1 (5 bases). Germline V gene sequence: CDR1 LGHNA, CDR2 YNFKEQ. CDR3 size: 16 residues. V was pared by 2 bases and J by 3 bases, with 14 bases between. The CDR3 nucleotides read TGTGCCAGCAGCCAATCAACCGGGACGGCCAATCAGCCCCAGCATTTT. Residues: CASSQSTGTANQPQHF.

The V and J genes are TRBV2 and TRBJ2-3; 7 bases agree with TRBD1. J gave up 4 bases and V 7 bases, and 11 bases lay outside the gene matches. The CDR3 has 15 amino acids. Germline CDR1 is SNHLY and CDR2 is FYNNEI. This CDR3 is CASNYLTGQADTQYF. The DNA for the CDR3 is TGTGCCAGCAATTACTTGACAGGGCAGGCAGATACGCAGTATTTT.

This clone was picked up a small number of times. The V and J genes are TRBV19 and TRBJ1-2; D remains ambiguous. CDR1 is LNHDA and CDR2 is SQIVND in the germline V gene (reference sequence). Trimming shortened V by 5 bases and J by 0 bases, and 4 bases separated the two germline ends. The CDR3 is 12 residues long. The CDR3 nucleotides are TGTGCCAGTAGTTTTACTAACTATGGCTACACCTTC. This codes for CASSFTNYGYTF.

This sequence joins TRBV29-1 and TRBJ1-2; TRBD1 is a possible D gene (6 bases). The germline CDR1 and CDR2 sequences are SQVTM and ANQGSEA. Trimming took off 1 base at V and 6 bases at J, with 12 bases between the two ends. The CDR3 sequence is 13 residues long. The CDR3 region is CSVEVYREDGYTF. CDR3 DNA sequence: TGCAGCGTTGAAGTCTACAGGGAGGATGGCTACACCTTC.

The CDR3 DNA reads as TGTGCCTGGAGTGTCCAACCCGGACTAGTGGGTACAGATACGCAGTATTTT. Its translation is CAWSVQPGLVGTDTQYF. The chain is built from TRBV30 and TRBJ2-3, with 7 bases identical to TRBD2. Germline V lookup: CDR1 GTSNPN, CDR2 SVGIG (reference sequence). This CDR3 contains 17 residues. The junction had 12 bases not matched to a gene; V was cut back by 0 bases and J by 3 bases.

CDR3 sequence reads: CASSKTENQPQHF. DNA for the CDR3: TGTGCCAGCAGCAAGACGGAAAATCAGCCCCAGCATTTT. The chain uses TRBV5-6 and TRBJ1-5; no clear D. This CDR3 comprises 13 residues. V lost 4 bases to trimming and J lost 4 bases, with 9 bases between them. Germline assignment: CDR1 SGHDT and CDR2 YYEEEE.

The V call is TRBV7-9, the J call TRBJ2-7; the D is unclear. Germline loops: CDR1 SEHNR, CDR2 FQNEAQ (reference sequence). Between the trimmed V and J ends, which lost 5 bases and 2 bases, there was a span of 19 bases. This CDR3 has 16 amino acids. Written as DNA, the CDR3 is TGTGCCAGCAGCACCCCCTACTCAGGTACCGCCTACGAGCAGTACTTC. This encodes CASSTPYSGTAYEQYF.

The chain employs TRBV7-8 and TRBJ2-7, with D possibly being TRBD2 (5 bases). The CDR3 is 14 amino acids. Germline CDR1 is SGHVS and CDR2 is FQNEAQ. Between the trimmed V and J ends, which lost 3 bases and 3 bases, there was a span of 12 bases. The CDR3 DNA is TGTGCCAGCAGCTTTCTGGAGCGGAACTACGAGCAGTACTTC. Its protein is CASSFLERNYEQYF.

This clone was found once. The genes are TRBV7-2 and TRBJ1-1; D is perhaps TRBD1 (5 bases). Germline V gene lookup returns CDR1 SGHTA and CDR2 FQGNSA. Trimming took off 2 bases at V and 8 bases at J, with 15 bases between the two ends. This CDR3 is built from 14 residues. CDR3 DNA: TGTGCCAGCAGCTTAAGACGGGCTTGGGGGGAAGCTTTCTTT. It encodes CASSLRRAWGEAFF.

Of note for this clone: At one end, the junction sequence differs from germline, possibly due to a read error. V gene TRBV28 combines with J gene TRBJ2-7; TRBD1 aligns across 8 bases. Germline V CDR1 and CDR2: MDHEN, SYDVKM. The CDR3 has 17 residues. CDR3: CASSSQLPDRGSFEQYF. DNA for the CDR3: TGTGCCAGCAGTTCCCAATTACCCGACAGGGGATCCTTCGAGCAGTACTTC.